This T cell receptor beta chain derives from a study of regulatory T cells in long-lasting Graves disease. Study-wide results and caveats: TCR diversity in persistent Graves' patients was below that of newly diagnosed ones.

Time point described: newly diagnosed GD, antithyroid drugs for less than 3 months. PBMC-derived RNA was used for the TCR library. This clonotype was seen at least ten times. Antigen: not known. Trimming shortened V by 4 bases and J by 4 bases, and 11 bases separated the two germline ends. Germline V gene lookup returns CDR1 SGHTS and CDR2 YDEGEE. This CDR3 is 13 amino acids long. CDR3-region Arm-PCR and iRepertoire HTBI primers produced the TCR beta libraries. TCRdb fed the multiplex PCR reads into MiXCR, producing one record per CDR3 protein. In the table there are 350,000 to 550,000 distinct CDR3 sequences, over 15% of which are singletons. A further study also used this sample, focusing on T cells in Graves' hyperthyroidism and ophthalmopathy. Per that paper: RT-PCR in the first round (using the HTBI primer set) targeted the TCR CDR3. Onset of ophthalmopathy came a median around 7.1 months after the model predicted it.

The chain employs TRBV5-8 and TRBJ1-2; a possible D gene is TRBD1 (6 bases). Sequencing used peripheral blood mononuclear cells (PBMCs), obtained at new diagnosis, from a patient treated with antithyroid drugs. The source of this sequence is a woman between 18 and 29 years old with Graves disease. The CDR3 is CASSEGRGYGYTF. Here the CDR3 DNA reads TGTGCCAGCAGCGAGGGCAGGGGCTATGGCTACACCTTC.